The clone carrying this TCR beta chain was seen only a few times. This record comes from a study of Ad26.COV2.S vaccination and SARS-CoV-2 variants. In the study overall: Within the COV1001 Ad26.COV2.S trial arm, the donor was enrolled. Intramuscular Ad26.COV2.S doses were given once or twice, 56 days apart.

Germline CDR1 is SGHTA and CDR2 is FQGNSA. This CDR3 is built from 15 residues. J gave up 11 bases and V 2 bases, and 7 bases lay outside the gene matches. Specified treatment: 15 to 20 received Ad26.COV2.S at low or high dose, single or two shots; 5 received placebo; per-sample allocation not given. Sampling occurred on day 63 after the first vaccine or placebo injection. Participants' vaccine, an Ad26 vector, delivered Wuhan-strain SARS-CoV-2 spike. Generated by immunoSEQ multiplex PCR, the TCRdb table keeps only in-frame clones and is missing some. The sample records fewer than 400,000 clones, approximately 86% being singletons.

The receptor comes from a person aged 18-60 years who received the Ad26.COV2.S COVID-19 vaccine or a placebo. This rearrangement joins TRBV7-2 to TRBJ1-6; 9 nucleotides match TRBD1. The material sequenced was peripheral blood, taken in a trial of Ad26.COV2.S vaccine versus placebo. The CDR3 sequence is CASSLRQGGYAPLHF. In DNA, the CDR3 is TGTGCCAGCAGCTTAAGACAGGGGGGGTATGCACCCCTCCACTTT.